This entry describes one T cell receptor beta chain. Generated by immunoSEQ multiplex PCR, the TCRdb table keeps only in-frame clones and is missing some. The data hold roughly 180,000 clones, with roughly 86% observed a single time. This sample was taken from a study of cytomegalovirus exposure and HLA in healthy donors. The sequence derives from a man younger than 40 in good health and CMV-seropositive. The sequenced sample consisted of PBMCs.

CDR3 in DNA: TGTGCCAGTAGTATTGAAGGACCGCCTCAAGAGACCCAGTACTTC. It codes for CASSIEGPPQETQYF. The rearrangement joins TRBV19 to TRBJ2-5; D unresolved. Germline V gene data show CDR1 as LNHDA and CDR2 as SQIVND (reference sequence). Trimming left V 3 bases short and J 2 bases short, with 13 bases between. The CDR3 contains 15 residues.